The 18 T cell receptor beta chains reported below all come from one sample, sequenced in a study of cytomegalovirus exposure and HLA in healthy donors. In the PCR, 60 Vbeta and 13 Jbeta primers were used. Only in-frame clones appear in the TCRdb table, and some are missing; sequencing was by immunoSEQ multiplex PCR. There are approximately 72,000 clones in the sample, with approximately 2.9% held by the top ten. Material for sequencing was PBMCs. The receptors originated from a man aged 35 to 55 in good health and CMV-seronegative.

The chain is built from TRBV14 and TRBJ2-1; tentatively, D is TRBD2 (5 bases). The V end lost 1 base, the J end lost 6 bases, and 13 bases lay between the germline ends. CDR3 size: 15 residues. Germline V gene lookup returns CDR1 SGHDN and CDR2 FVKESK. CDR3 sequence reads: CASSQVLRAANEQFF. The CDR3 DNA is TGTGCCAGCAGCCAAGTTTTGAGGGCGGCCAATGAGCAGTTCTTC.

The chain uses TRBV6-6 and TRBJ2-2, with D possibly TRBD1 on 5 matching bases. CDR3 length equals 12 residues. Trimming stripped 5 bases from V and 5 bases from J, with 6 bases between. Per the germline V gene, CDR1 is MNHNY and CDR2 is SVGAGI (reference sequence). CDR3 nucleotide sequence: TGTGCCAGCAGTAGACAGACCGGGGAGCTGTTTTTT. The encoded protein is CASSRQTGELFF.

The chain is built from TRBV5-6 and TRBJ2-5; 9 bases are shared with TRBD2. CDR3 length: 17 residues. Germline CDR1 SGHDT, CDR2 YYEEEE. V was clipped by 0 bases and J by 5 bases; unmatched bases: 11. DNA for the CDR3: TGTGCCAGCAGCTTGGTAAACGCGGGGGGGGCTCGGGAGACCCAGTACTTC. Its protein product is CASSLVNAGGARETQYF. The full variable domain, completed using reference TRBV5-6 and TRBJ2-5, is DAGVTQSPTHLIKTRGQQVTLRCSPKSGHDTVSWYQQALGQGPQFIFQYYEEEERQRGNFPDRFSGHQFPNYSSELNVNALLLGDSALYLCASSLVNAGGARETQYFGPGTRLLVL.

The V and J genes are TRBV7-9 and TRBJ1-5; 9 bases line up with TRBD1. The trim removed 5 bases at V and 0 bases at J, leaving 8 bases unmatched. The CDR3 runs to 17 residues. Germline V gives CDR1 SEHNR, CDR2 FQNEAQ (reference sequence). The CDR3 loop is CASSLGQGHDSNQPQHF. The CDR3 bases are TGTGCCAGCAGCCTGGGACAGGGCCACGATAGCAATCAGCCCCAGCATTTT.

V gene TRBV5-1 combines with J gene TRBJ2-2; 10 bases fit TRBD1. The CDR3 length is 18 residues. V was clipped by 6 bases and J by 3 bases; unmatched bases: 14. Germline CDR1 reads SGHRS; CDR2 reads YFSETQ. CDR3 nucleotide sequence: TGCGCCAGCATCTCTCTCCGTCCCGGACAGGGGGACACCGGGGAGCTGTTTTTT. Protein sequence: CASISLRPGQGDTGELFF.

V and J are TRBV18 and TRBJ2-7; 9 bases align to TRBD2. The germline gives CDR1 KGHSH, CDR2 LQKENI. The trim removed 4 bases at V and 2 bases at J, leaving 3 bases unmatched. This CDR3 is built from 14 residues. DNA for the CDR3: TGTGCCAGCTCACGGGAGCGGGGGGCCTACGAGCAGTACTTC. Its translation is CASSRERGAYEQYF. The full variable domain, its missing parts supplied by reference TRBV18 and TRBJ2-7, is NAGVMQNPRHLVRRRGQEARLRCSPMKGHSHVYWYRQLPEEGLKFMVYLQKENIIDESGMPKERFSAEFPKEGPSILRIQQVVRGDSAAYFCASSRERGAYEQYFGPGTRLTVT.

In DNA, the CDR3 is TGTGCCAGCAGTTTAGGACAGGGAGCCAAAAACATTCAGTACTTC. Its translation: CASSLGQGAKNIQYF. The chain uses TRBV6-5 and TRBJ2-4; 8 bases map to TRBD1. Germline V gene data show CDR1 as MNHEY and CDR2 as SVGAGI. With V trimmed by 4 bases and J by 0 bases, 2 bases remained unmatched. The CDR3 totals 15 residues.

J is TRBJ1-1 and V is TRBV7-9, with D possibly TRBD1 on 6 matching bases. CDR1 and CDR2 from the germline V gene are SEHNR and FQNEAQ (reference sequence). This CDR3 is 17 amino acids long. V lost 1 base and J 6 bases, leaving 21 bases between the germline ends. In DNA, the CDR3 is TGTGCCAGCAGCTTAGTGGTAAAAAGCGGGGGGCGGGCTGAAGCTTTCTTT. Translated, it gives CASSLVVKSGGRAEAFF.

The CDR3 DNA sequence: TGCAGTGCCTGGAGGGTGAGCGAGCAGTACTTC. It is translated as CSAWRVSEQYF. The J gene is TRBJ2-7, the V gene TRBV20-1, with a weak D call TRBD2 (6 bases). The ends were cut back, 6 bases at V and 6 bases at J, with 12 bases in the middle. The CDR3 length is 11 residues. Germline loops: CDR1 DFQATT, CDR2 SNEGSKA (reference sequence).

For this clone: Additional DNA sequences in this sample encode the identical CDR3. The chain is built from TRBV6-1 and TRBJ1-1; D uncertain. Germline V gene data show CDR1 as MNHNS and CDR2 as SASEGT. The length of the CDR3 is 13 residues. V was trimmed by 2 bases and J by 1 base, leaving 5 bases between them. CDR3 DNA: TGTGCCAGCAGTGAAAGAGAGAACACTGAAGCTTTCTTT. Translating it yields CASSERENTEAFF.

The chain has TRBV2 and TRBJ1-5; TRBD1 is a possible D gene (6 bases). The CDR3 runs 14 residues. Trimming pared 3 bases from V and 8 bases from J, leaving 14 bases between. The germline V gene encodes CDR1 SNHLY and CDR2 FYNNEI. CDR3 in DNA: TGTGCCAGCAGTGACCCGGCAGGGGAGAAGCCCCAGCATTTT. It yields the protein CASSDPAGEKPQHF.

This rearrangement joins TRBV6-5 to TRBJ2-7; D is possibly TRBD1 (6 bases). Germline V gene sequence: CDR1 MNHEY, CDR2 SVGAGI. There are 14 residues in the CDR3. Trimming left V 7 bases short and J 2 bases short, with 15 bases between. CDR3 sequence: CASIPNDRPYEQYF. The CDR3 DNA is TGTGCCAGCATACCAAACGACAGGCCCTACGAGCAGTACTTC.

The genes are TRBV7-2 and TRBJ2-7; 8 bases align to TRBD2. Germline assignment: CDR1 SGHTA and CDR2 FQGNSA. This CDR3 is 15 amino acids long. Trimming at V came to 3 bases and at J to 1 base, leaving 5 bases not matched to a gene. The CDR3 sequence is CASSFVAGGSYEQYF. CDR3 nucleotide sequence: TGTGCCAGCAGCTTCGTTGCGGGGGGTTCCTACGAGCAGTACTTC.

The gene calls are TRBV5-1 and TRBJ2-3; 8 bases agree with TRBD2. In germline, CDR1 is SGHRS, CDR2 YFSETQ. This CDR3 comprises 13 residues. V was pared by 4 bases and J by 4 bases, with 2 bases of the junction left unmatched. Here the CDR3 reads CASSVTSADTQYF. CDR3 nucleotide sequence: TGCGCCAGCAGCGTGACTAGCGCAGATACGCAGTATTTT.

The chain couples TRBV7-2 to TRBJ2-6; D ambiguous. The germline V gene has CDR1 SGHTA and CDR2 FQGNSA. CDR3 size: 15 residues. Trimming took off 2 bases at V and 4 bases at J, with 9 bases between the two ends. The CDR3 region has the DNA TGTGCCAGCAGCTTATCCCTTTCCGGGGCCAACGTCCTGACTTTC. It codes for CASSLSLSGANVLTF.

This chain links TRBV6-4 with TRBJ2-2; 8 positions agree with TRBD2. Per the germline V gene, CDR1 is MRHNA and CDR2 is SNTAGT. With 6 bases clipped from V and 5 bases from J, the junction kept 8 bases outside the gene matches. The CDR3 contains 15 residues. The CDR3 spells CASRKTSVATGELFF. Here the CDR3 DNA reads TGTGCCAGCAGAAAGACTAGCGTGGCAACCGGGGAGCTGTTTTTT.

The chain combines TRBV5-1 with TRBJ2-2, with D possibly being TRBD1 (6 bases). Between the trimmed V and J ends, which lost 4 bases and 6 bases, there was a span of 19 bases. Germline CDR1 reads SGHRS; CDR2 reads YFSETQ. The CDR3 has 16 amino acids. CDR3 sequence: CASSPRDNLGAGELFF. In DNA form, the CDR3 reads TGCGCCAGCAGCCCCAGGGACAATTTGGGGGCCGGGGAGCTGTTTTTT.

The chain recombines TRBV9 with TRBJ1-2; D gene ambiguous. This CDR3 is 14 amino acids long. The germline V gene encodes CDR1 SGDLS and CDR2 YYNGEE. Deletions cut 3 bases from V and 14 bases from J, with 23 bases between. For the CDR3, the DNA is TGTGCCAGCAGCGCTCTCGACACCACCCGGTCTTGGACCTTC. Its translation: CASSALDTTRSWTF.